This TCR beta chain was documented in a study of blood T cells in healthy people across ages. Overall study results and limits: Possibly, changes in expanded clonotypes were confounded because donor CMV status was unknown.

Germline V lookup: CDR1 SGHTA, CDR2 FQGNSA. The CDR3 spans 15 residues. The V and J ends lost 2 bases and 4 bases respectively, with 12 bases between them. The authors ran a second PCR of about 6 to 11 cycles using a sample-barcoded 5' primer and a J-beta primer mix. MiXCR, run by TCRdb on the 5' RACE reads, gives a single entry per CDR3 protein. Of some 790,000 distinct CDR3 sequences listed, under 35% are singletons. In regard to this clonotype: Its target is unknown.

The sample was blood. The TCR sequence derives from a woman older than 75 in good health. The chain joins TRBV7-2 to TRBJ2-1; perhaps D is TRBD1 or TRBD2 (5 bases each). The CDR3 coding sequence is TGTGCCAGCAGCTTAAAGGGGTCGGGATACAATGAGCAGTTCTTC. It is translated as CASSLKGSGYNEQFF.